The 6 T cell receptor beta chains given below trace back to one sample, sequenced in a study of vaccination and CD4 T cells after COVID-19. Oncomine TCR Beta short-read sequencing was applied to DNA from cultured CD4+ T cells. TCRdb re-called the PCR reads with MiXCR, one entry per CDR3 protein. The sample consists of some 16,000 distinct CDR3 sequences, approximately 46% of them appearing once. Which antigens these TCRs recognize remains unknown. Treatment: approximately nine-day PBMC culture with coronavirus spike peptide pools or control peptides (ViraFEST assay). The sequenced sample was CD4+ T cells from blood, cultured in vitro. The receptors were gathered from a human donor who had recovered from COVID-19.

The J gene is TRBJ2-2, the V gene TRBV5-4; 12 positions match TRBD2. The CDR3 consists of 16 residues. Germline V gene sequence: CDR1 SGHNT, CDR2 YYREEE (reference sequence). Unmatched junction bases numbered 8, after V lost 4 bases and J lost 7 bases. For the CDR3, the DNA is TGTGCCAGCAGCAACAGACTAGCGGGGGCGTTCGGGGAGCTGTTTTTT. This translates into CASSNRLAGAFGELFF.

The chain combines TRBV18 with TRBJ1-2, with 10 nucleotides matching TRBD1. Per the germline V gene, CDR1 is KGHSH and CDR2 is LQKENI. The CDR3 extends over 14 amino acids. Trimming took 4 bases from V and 2 from J; bases not matched to a gene: 1. Here the CDR3 DNA reads TGTGCCAGCTCACAGGACAGGGGGAACTATGGCTACACCTTC. This codes for CASSQDRGNYGYTF. The complete variable domain, with remaining parts taken from reference TRBV18 and TRBJ1-2, reads NAGVMQNPRHLVRRRGQEARLRCSPMKGHSHVYWYRQLPEEGLKFMVYLQKENIIDESGMPKERFSAEFPKEGPSILRIQQVVRGDSAAYFCASSQDRGNYGYTFGSGTRLTVV.

The chain recombines TRBV9 with TRBJ2-5; D is undetermined. The CDR3 loop spans 12 amino acids. V was pared by 4 bases and J by 3 bases, with 7 bases between. Germline-derived CDR1 and CDR2 are SGDLS and YYNGEE. CDR3 nucleotide sequence: TGTGCCAGCAGCTCTCAAGAAGAGACCCAGTACTTC. Its translation: CASSSQEETQYF. The full variable domain, in which reference TRBV9 and TRBJ2-5 provide the parts outside the CDR3, is DSGVTQTPKHLITATGQRVTLRCSPRSGDLSVYWYQQSLDQGLQFLIQYYNGEERAKGNILERFSAQQFPDLHSELNLSSLELGDSALYFCASSSQEETQYFGPGTRLLVL.

J is TRBJ2-2 and V is TRBV19, with D tentatively TRBD1 or TRBD2 (7 bases each). This CDR3 is built from 15 residues. Trimming removed 7 bases from V and 5 bases from J, with 17 bases in between. Germline lookup yields CDR1 LNHDA and CDR2 SQIVND (reference sequence). CDR3 nucleotides: TGTGCCAGTAACCGGGGGGCAGGGGGAACCGGGGAGCTGTTTTTT. Translated: CASNRGAGGTGELFF.

The rearrangement joins TRBV6-5 to TRBJ1-5, with D unresolved. CDR3 length: 14 amino acids. Looked up from germline, CDR1 is MNHEY and CDR2 is SVGAGI. V shed 4 bases and J shed 3 bases, with 10 bases lying between them. CDR3 residues: CASSFSGNNQPQHF. The CDR3 nucleotides are TGTGCCAGCAGTTTTTCCGGGAACAATCAGCCCCAGCATTTT.

The sample holds a few counts of this clonotype. V and J are TRBV6-1 and TRBJ1-2; unclear D gene. This CDR3 is built from 11 residues. Germline CDR1 MNHNS, CDR2 SASEGT. V lost 10 bases to trimming and J lost 2 bases, with 8 bases between them. The CDR3 loop reads CAIWRNYGYTF. DNA for the CDR3: TGTGCCATATGGAGGAACTATGGCTACACCTTC.